This T cell receptor beta chain was observed in a study of response to subunit inactivated influenza vaccine. TCRdb analysed the RT-PCR reads with MiXCR anew, one entry per CDR3 protein. The sample lists hundreds of thousands of distinct CDR3 sequences, 15% to 20% seen once, with 11% in the top ten. The germline V gene encodes CDR1 LGHNA and CDR2 YNFKEQ. V lost 1 base and J lost 4, with 14 bases in between. The length of the CDR3 is 15 residues. Ten or more counts support this clonotype. Its antigen is not known. General study findings and limits: After each seasonal influenza vaccination, few new T cells are recruited, the authors suggested.

The V and J genes are TRBV4-2 and TRBJ2-7; weak D call: TRBD1 (6 bases). The sequenced sample was PBMCs from blood, obtained about 5 days after vaccination. The receptor was derived from a man in his fifties or sixties who received an inactivated influenza vaccine. CDR3 amino acids: CASSQGSQGSYEQYF. The CDR3 DNA follows: TGTGCCAGCAGCCAAGGTTCGCAGGGGTCATACGAGCAGTACTTC.